This T cell receptor (beta chain) was identified in a study of T-cell memory formation after mild COVID-19. In the study overall: The study found TCR clusters largely donor specific.

After 5'RACE with constant-segment primers, TCR alpha and TCR beta cDNA libraries carrying sample barcodes and UMIs were obtained. TCRdb independently ran MiXCR on the 5' RACE reads; one entry per CDR3 protein. Of fewer than 550,000 distinct CDR3 sequences listed, around 20% are singletons. Study-wide points: The study found balanced CD4/CD8 in clones contracting day 15 to 85 and a CD4+ lean in later expanders.

This clonotype was recorded a few times. Its antigen is unidentified. Sequencing input: PBMCs or a T cell subset sorted from them (not recorded which). This TCR derives from an adult woman who had mild COVID-19 (a few samples of this study predate the infection). Cell type and time point are not known.

This chain's CDR3 is CASSQGPRETQYF. As DNA, the CDR3 is TGTGCCAGCAGCCAAGGGCCGAGGGAGACCCAGTACTTC. This sequence joins TRBV4-2 and TRBJ2-5; no clear D. V shed 1 base and J shed 5 bases, with 8 bases lying between them. The length of the CDR3 is 13 residues. Germline assignment: CDR1 LGHNA and CDR2 YNFKEQ.